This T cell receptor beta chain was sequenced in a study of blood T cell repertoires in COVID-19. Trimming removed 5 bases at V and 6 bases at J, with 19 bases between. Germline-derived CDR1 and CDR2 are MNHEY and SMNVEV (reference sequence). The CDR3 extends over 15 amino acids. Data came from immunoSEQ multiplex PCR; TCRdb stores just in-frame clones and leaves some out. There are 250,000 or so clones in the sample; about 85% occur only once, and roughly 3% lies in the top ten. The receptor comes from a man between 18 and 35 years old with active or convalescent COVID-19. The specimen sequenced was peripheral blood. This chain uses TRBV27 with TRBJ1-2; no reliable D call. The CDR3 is CASSPLLRYLHGYTF. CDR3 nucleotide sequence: TGTGCCAGCAGTCCCCTCCTGCGGTATTTGCATGGCTACACCTTC.